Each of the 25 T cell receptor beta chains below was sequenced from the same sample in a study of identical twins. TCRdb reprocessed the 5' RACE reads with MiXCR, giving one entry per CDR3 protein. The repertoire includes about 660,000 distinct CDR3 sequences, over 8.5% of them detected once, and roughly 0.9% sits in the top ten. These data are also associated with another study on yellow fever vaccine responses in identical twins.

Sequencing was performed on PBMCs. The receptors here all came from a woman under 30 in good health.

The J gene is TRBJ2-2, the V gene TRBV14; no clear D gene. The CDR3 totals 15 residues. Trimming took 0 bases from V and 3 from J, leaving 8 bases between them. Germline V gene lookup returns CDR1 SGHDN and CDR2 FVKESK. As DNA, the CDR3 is TGTGCCAGCAGCCAAGAGATGGGATACACCGGGGAGCTGTTTTTT. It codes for CASSQEMGYTGELFF.

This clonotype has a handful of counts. CDR3 bases: TGTGCCACCCGCAATTCGGAGACCCAGTACTTC. This translates into CATRNSETQYF. The rearrangement links TRBV10-3 to TRBJ2-5; D remains ambiguous. V was trimmed by 10 bases and J by 5 bases, leaving 11 bases between them. The germline CDR1 and CDR2 sequences are ENHRY and SYGVKD. The CDR3 is made up of 11 amino acids.

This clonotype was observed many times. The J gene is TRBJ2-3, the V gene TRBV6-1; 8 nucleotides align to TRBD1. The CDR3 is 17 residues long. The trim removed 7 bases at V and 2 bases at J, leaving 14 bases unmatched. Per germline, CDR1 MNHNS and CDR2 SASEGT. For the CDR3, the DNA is TGTGCCAGCATGGGGACAGGTCCACGGCGGGCCACAGATACGCAGTATTTT. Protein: CASMGTGPRRATDTQYF.

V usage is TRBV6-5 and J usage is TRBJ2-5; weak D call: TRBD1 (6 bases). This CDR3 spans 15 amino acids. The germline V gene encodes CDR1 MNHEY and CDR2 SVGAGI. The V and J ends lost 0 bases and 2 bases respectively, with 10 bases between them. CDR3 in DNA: TGTGCCAGCAGTTACTCCGACAGGACGCAAGAGACCCAGTACTTC. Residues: CASSYSDRTQETQYF.

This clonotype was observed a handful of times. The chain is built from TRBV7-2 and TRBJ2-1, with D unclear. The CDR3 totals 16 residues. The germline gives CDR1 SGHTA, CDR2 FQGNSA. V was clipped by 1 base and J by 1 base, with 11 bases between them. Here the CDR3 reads CASSLGTTQSYNEQFF. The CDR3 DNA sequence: TGTGCCAGCAGCTTAGGAACTACCCAATCCTACAATGAGCAGTTCTTC.

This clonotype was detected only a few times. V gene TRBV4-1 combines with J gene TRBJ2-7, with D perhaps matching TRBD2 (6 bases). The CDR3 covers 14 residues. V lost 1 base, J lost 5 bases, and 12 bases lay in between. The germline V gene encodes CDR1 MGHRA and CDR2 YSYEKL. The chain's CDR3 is CASSQAGVLDEQYF. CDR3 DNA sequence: TGCGCCAGCAGCCAAGCGGGGGTCCTCGACGAGCAGTACTTC.

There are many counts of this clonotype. CDR3 bases: TGTGCCAGCAGGCCCAAAGGGGGGAGGGCCACTGAAGCTTTCTTT. Amino acid sequence: CASRPKGGRATEAFF. This chain links TRBV28 with TRBJ1-1, with D perhaps TRBD1 (6 bases). The CDR3 sequence is 15 residues long. V lost 6 bases and J 4 bases, leaving 18 bases between the germline ends. Germline CDR1 and CDR2: MDHEN and SYDVKM.

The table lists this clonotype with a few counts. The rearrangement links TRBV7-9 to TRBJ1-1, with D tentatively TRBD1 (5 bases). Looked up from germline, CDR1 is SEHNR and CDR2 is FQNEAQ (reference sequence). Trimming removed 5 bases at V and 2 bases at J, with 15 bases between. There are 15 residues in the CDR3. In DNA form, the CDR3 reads TGTGCCAGCAGCGTTGGTGGAGGGGATAACACTGAAGCTTTCTTT. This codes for CASSVGGGDNTEAFF.

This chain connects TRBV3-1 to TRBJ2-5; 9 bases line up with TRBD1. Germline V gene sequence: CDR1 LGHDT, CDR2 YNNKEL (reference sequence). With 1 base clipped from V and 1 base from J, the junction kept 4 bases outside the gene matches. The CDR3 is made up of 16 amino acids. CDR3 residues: CASSQAPTGGQETQYF. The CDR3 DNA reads TGTGCCAGCAGCCAAGCCCCGACAGGGGGCCAAGAGACCCAGTACTTC.

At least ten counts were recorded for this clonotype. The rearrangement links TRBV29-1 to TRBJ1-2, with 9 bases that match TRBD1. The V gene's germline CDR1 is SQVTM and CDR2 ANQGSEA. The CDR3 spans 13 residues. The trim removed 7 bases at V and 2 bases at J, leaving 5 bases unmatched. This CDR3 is CSAGTGTNYGYTF. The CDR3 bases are TGCAGCGCCGGGACAGGGACAAACTATGGCTACACCTTC. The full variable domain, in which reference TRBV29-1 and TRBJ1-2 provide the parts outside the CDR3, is SAVISQKPSRDICQRGTSLTIQCQVDSQVTMMFWYRQQPGQSLTLIATANQGSEATYESGFVIDKFPISRPNLTFSTLTVSNMSPEDSSIYLCSAGTGTNYGYTFGSGTRLTVV.

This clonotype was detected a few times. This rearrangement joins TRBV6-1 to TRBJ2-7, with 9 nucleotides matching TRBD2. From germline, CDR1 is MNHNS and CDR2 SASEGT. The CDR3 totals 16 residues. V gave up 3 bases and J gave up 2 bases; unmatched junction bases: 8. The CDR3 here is CASSDTLAGKTYEQYF. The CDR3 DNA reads TGTGCCAGCAGTGACACTCTAGCGGGGAAAACCTACGAGCAGTACTTC.

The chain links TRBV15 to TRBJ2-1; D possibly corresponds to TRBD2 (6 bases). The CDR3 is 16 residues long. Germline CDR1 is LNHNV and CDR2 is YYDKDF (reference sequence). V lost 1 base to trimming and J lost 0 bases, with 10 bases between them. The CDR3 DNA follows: TGTGCCACCAGCAGAGGTATCGGGAGCTCCTACAATGAGCAGTTCTTC. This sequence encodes CATSRGIGSSYNEQFF. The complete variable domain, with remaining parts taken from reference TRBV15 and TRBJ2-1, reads DAMVIQNPRYQVTQFGKPVTLSCSQTLNHNVMYWYQQKSSQAPKLLFHYYDKDFNNEADTPDNFQSRRPNTSFCFLDIRSPGLGDTAMYLCATSRGIGSSYNEQFFGPGTRLTVL.

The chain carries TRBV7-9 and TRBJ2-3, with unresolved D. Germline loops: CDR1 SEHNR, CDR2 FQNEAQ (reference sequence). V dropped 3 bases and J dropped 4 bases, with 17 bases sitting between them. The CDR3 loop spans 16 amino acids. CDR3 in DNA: TGTGCCAGCAGCTTTATCCCCAGTGTTCCCCCAGATACGCAGTATTTT. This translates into CASSFIPSVPPDTQYF.

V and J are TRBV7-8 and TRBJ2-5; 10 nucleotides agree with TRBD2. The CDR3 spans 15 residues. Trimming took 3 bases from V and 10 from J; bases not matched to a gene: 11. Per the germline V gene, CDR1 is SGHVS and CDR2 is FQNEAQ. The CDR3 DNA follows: TGTGCCAGCAGCTTGGGGACTAGCGCTAAGAGGGTCCAGTACTTC. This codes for CASSLGTSAKRVQYF.

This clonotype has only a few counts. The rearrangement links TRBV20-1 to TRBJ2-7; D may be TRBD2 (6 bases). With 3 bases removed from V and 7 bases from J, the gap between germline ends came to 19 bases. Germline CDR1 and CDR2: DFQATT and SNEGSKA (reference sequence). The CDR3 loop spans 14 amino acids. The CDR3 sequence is CSARDPGTAREQYF. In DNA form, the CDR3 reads TGCAGTGCTAGGGACCCCGGGACTGCCAGGGAGCAGTACTTC.

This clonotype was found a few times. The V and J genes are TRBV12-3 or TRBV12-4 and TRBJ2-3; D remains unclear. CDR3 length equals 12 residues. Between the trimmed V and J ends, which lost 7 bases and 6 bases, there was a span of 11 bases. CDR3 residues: CASTIGSDTQYF. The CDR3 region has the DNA TGTGCCAGCACCATCGGGTCGGATACGCAGTATTTT.

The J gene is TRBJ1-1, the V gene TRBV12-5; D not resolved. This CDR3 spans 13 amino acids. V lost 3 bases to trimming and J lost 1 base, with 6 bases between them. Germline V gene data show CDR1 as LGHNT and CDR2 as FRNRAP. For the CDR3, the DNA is TGTGCTAGTGGTTTATATTCGAACACTGAAGCTTTCTTT. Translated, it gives CASGLYSNTEAFF.

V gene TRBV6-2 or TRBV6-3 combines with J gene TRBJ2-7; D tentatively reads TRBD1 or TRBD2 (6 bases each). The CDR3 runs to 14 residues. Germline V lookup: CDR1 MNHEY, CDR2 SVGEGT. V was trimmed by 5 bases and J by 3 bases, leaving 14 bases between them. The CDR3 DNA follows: TGTGCCAGCAGTCCCTCCCGGGGGCTCTACGAGCAGTACTTC. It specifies CASSPSRGLYEQYF.

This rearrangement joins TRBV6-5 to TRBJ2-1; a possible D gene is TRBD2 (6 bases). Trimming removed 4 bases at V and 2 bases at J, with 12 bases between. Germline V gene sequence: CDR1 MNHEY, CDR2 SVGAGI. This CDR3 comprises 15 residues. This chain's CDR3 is CASSSDGGTYNEQFF. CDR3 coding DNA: TGTGCCAGCAGTTCCGACGGCGGGACCTACAATGAGCAGTTCTTC.

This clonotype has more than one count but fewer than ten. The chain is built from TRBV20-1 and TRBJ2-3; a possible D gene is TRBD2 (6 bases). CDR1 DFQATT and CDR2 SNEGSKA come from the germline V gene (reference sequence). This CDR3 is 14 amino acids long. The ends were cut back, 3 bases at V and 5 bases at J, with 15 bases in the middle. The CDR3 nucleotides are TGCAGTGCTAGCGGGACTTCATCCGGAGATACGCAGTATTTT. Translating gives CSASGTSSGDTQYF.

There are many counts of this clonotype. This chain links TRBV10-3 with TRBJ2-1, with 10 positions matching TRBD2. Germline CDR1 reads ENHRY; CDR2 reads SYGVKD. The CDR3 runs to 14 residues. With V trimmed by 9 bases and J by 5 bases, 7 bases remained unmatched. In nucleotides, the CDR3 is TGTGCCATATCCCCCAGCGGGGGGGACAATGAGCAGTTCTTC. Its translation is CAISPSGGDNEQFF.

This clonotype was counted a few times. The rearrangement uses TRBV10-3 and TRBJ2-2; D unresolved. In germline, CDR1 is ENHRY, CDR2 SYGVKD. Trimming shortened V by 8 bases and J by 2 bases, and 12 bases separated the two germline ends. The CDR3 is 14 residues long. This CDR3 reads CAISGTLNTGELFF. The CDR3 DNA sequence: TGTGCCATCTCGGGTACTCTTAACACCGGGGAGCTGTTTTTT.

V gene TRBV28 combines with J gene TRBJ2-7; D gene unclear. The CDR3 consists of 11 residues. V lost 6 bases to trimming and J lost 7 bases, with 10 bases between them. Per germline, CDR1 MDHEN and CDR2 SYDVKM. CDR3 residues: CASSETWEQYF. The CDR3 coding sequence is TGTGCCAGCAGCGAGACTTGGGAGCAGTACTTC.

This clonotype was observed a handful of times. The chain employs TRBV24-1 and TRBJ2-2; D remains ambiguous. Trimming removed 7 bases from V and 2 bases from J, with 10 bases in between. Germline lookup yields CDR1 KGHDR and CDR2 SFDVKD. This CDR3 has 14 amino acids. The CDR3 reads CATSVGTNTGELFF. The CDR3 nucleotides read TGTGCCACCAGCGTGGGAACCAACACCGGGGAGCTGTTTTTT.

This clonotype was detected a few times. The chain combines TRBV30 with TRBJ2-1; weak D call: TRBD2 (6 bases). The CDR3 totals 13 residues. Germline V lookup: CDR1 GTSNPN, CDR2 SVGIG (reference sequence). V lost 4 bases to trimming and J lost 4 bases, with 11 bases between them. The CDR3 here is CAWISSGYNEQFF. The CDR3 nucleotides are TGTGCCTGGATAAGTAGCGGATACAATGAGCAGTTCTTC.